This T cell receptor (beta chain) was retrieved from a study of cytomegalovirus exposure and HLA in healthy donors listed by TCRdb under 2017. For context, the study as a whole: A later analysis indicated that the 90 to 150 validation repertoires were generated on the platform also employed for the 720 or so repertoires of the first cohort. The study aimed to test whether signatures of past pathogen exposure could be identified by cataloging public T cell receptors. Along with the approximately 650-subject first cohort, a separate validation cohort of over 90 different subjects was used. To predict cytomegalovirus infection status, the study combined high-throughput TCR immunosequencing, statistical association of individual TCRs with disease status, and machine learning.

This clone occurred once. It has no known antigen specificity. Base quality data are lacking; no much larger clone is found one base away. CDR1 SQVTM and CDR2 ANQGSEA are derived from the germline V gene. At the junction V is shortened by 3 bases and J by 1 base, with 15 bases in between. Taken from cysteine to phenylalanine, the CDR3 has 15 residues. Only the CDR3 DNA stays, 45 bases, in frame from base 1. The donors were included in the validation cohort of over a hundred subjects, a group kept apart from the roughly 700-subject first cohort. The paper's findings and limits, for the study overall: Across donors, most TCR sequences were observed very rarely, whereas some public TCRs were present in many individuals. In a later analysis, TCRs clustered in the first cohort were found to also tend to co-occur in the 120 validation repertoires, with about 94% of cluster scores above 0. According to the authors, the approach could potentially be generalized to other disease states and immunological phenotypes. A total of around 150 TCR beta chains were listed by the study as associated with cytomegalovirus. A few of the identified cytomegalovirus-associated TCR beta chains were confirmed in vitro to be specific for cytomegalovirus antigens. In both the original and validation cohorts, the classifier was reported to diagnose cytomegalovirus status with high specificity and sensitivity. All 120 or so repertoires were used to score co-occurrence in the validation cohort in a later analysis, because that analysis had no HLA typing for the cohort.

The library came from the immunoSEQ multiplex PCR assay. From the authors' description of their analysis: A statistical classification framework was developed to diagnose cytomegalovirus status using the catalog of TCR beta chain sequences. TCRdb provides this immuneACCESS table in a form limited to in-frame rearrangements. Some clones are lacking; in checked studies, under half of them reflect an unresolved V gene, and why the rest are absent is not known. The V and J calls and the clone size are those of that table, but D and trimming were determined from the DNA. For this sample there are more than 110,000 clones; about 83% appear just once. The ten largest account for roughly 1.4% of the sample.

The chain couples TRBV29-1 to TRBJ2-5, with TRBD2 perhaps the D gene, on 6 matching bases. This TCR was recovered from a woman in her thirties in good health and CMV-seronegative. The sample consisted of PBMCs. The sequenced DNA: TGCAGCGTTGAGTTGTTCGGGGGATTCCAAGAGACCCAGTACTTC. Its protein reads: CSVELFGGFQETQYF. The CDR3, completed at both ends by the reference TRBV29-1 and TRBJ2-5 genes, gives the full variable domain SAVISQKPSRDICQRGTSLTIQCQVDSQVTMMFWYRQQPGQSLTLIATANQGSEATYESGFVIDKFPISRPNLTFSTLTVSNMSPEDSSIYLCSVELFGGFQETQYFGPGTRLLVL.